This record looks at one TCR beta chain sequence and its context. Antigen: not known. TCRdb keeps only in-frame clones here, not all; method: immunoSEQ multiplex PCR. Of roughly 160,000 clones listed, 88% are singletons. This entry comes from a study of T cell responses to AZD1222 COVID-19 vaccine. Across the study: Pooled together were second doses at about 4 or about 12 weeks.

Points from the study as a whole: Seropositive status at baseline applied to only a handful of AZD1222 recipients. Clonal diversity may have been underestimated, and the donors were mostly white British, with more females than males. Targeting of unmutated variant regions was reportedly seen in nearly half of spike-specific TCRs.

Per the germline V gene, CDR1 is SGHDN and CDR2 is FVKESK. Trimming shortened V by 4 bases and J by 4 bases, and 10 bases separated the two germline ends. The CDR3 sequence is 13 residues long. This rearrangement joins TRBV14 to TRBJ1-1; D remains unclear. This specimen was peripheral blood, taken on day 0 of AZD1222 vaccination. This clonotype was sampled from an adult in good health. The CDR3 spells CASSPVRGTEAFF. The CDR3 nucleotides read TGTGCCAGCAGCCCGGTCCGGGGCACTGAAGCTTTCTTT.